The text below deals with one T cell receptor beta chain. This record comes from a study of sequential checkpoint blockade in melanoma. The sample's treatment: randomized to nivolumab then ipilimumab (arm A) or the reverse (arm B). Here immunoSEQ multiplex PCR was the method, and the copy in TCRdb shows in-frame clones only, minus some. The data show 3,300 or so clones, under 25% seen once. The specimen was tumor tissue (inferred from file names), collected from a patient given nivolumab and ipilimumab in sequence. The sequence was obtained from a human donor with melanoma.

As DNA, the CDR3 is TGTGCCAGTAGTATCGATCGGGGGAACACCTACGAGCAGTACTTC. Amino acids: CASSIDRGNTYEQYF. The V call is TRBV19, the J call TRBJ2-7, with a possible D match to TRBD2 (6 bases). Trimming left V 3 bases short and J 2 bases short, with 14 bases between. CDR1 LNHDA and CDR2 SQIVND come from the germline V gene (reference sequence). The CDR3 totals 15 residues. Complete variable domain (other parts from reference TRBV19 and TRBJ2-7): DGGITQSPKYLFRKEGQNVTLSCEQNLNHDAMYWYRQDPGQGLRLIYYSQIVNDFQKGDIAEGYSVSREKKESFPLTVTSAQKNPTAFYLCASSIDRGNTYEQYFGPGTRLTVT.